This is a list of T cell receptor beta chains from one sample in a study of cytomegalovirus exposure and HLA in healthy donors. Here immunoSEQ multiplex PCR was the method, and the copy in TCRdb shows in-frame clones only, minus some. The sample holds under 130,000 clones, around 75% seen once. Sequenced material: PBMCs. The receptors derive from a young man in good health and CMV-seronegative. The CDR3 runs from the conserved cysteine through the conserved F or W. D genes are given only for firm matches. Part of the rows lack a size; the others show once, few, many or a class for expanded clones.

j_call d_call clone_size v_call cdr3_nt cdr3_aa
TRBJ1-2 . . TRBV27 TGTGCCAGCAGGCTGCTACAGGAGCTGGGGGGCTACACCTTC CASRLLQELGGYTF
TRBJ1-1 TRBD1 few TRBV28 TGTGCCAGCAGTTTGACAGGGTCGAACACTGAAGCTTTCTTT CASSLTGSNTEAFF
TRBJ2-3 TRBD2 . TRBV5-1 TGCGCCAGCAGCGCAGGACTAGCGGGGGGCGTGGATACGCAGTATTTT CASSAGLAGGVDTQYF
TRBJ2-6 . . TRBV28 TGTGCCGCCCACTCTGGGGCCAACGTCCCGACTTTC CAAHSGANVPTF
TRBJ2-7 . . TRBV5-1 TGCGCCAGCAGCTTGGCAGGGGGGACCATACCCTACGAGCAGTACTTC CASSLAGGTIPYEQYF
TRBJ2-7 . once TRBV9 TGTGCCAGCAGCGTCGGGGGAGAGCAGTACTTC CASSVGGEQYF
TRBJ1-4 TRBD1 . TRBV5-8 TGTGCCAGCAGCTTGGGACAGGGGCGAGGTGAAAAACTGTTTTTT CASSLGQGRGEKLFF
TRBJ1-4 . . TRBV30 TGTGCCTGGAGCCCCCCCGGAGCGGCCGAAAAACTGTTTTTT CAWSPPGAAEKLFF
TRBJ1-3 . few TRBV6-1 TGTGCCAGCAGTATCCAGGGAAGTGGTGGAAACACCATATATTTT CASSIQGSGGNTIYF
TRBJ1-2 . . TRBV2 TGTGCCAGCAGGGGAGGACAATCCGCCCCAAACTATGGCTACACCTTC CASRGGQSAPNYGYTF
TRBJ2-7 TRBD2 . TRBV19 TGTGCCAGTAGTACCGGGACTAGCGCTATTTACGAGCAGTACTTC CASSTGTSAIYEQYF
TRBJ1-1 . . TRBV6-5 TGTGCCAGCAGTTACTCGATAACAGCAAACACTGAAGCTTTCTTT CASSYSITANTEAFF
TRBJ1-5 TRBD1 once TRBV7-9 TGTTCCAGCAGCCTCAAACGGGACAGTAGAAATCAGCCCCAGCATTTT CSSSLKRDSRNQPQHF
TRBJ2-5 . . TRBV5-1 TGCGCCAGCACCCTCTTCAGCGTACAAGAGACCCAGTACTTC CASTLFSVQETQYF
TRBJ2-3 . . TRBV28 TGTGCCAGCACCCGAGCAGATACGCAGTATTTT CASTRADTQYF
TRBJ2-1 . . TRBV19 TGTGCCAGTAGTCATAAGGGGTTTAAGAGTAAGTTCTTC CASSHKGFKSKFF
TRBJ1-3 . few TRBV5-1 TGCGCCAGCAGCTTGTCAGGACAGCAATTCTCTGGAAACACCATATATTTT CASSLSGQQFSGNTIYF
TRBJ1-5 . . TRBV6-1 TGTGCCAGCAGTGGGGGGCAGGGAGGGAGCAATCAGCCCCAGCATTTT CASSGGQGGSNQPQHF
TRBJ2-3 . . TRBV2 TGTGCCAGCTCCGGCCTCGCTGATGAGGCAGATACGCAGTATTTT CASSGLADEADTQYF
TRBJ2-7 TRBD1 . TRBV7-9 TGTGCCAGCAGCATCACCGGGACAGGGGTCTACGAGCAGTACTTC CASSITGTGVYEQYF
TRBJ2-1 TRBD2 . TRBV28 TGTGCCAGCAGGTCTACTAGCGGGAACCGTTACTACAATGAGCAGTTCTTC CASRSTSGNRYYNEQFF
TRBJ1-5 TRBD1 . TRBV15 TGTGCCACCAGCAGAGAAATAGGGGACAGTAATCAGCCCCAGCATTTT CATSREIGDSNQPQHF
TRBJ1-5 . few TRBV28 TGTGCCAGCAGCCTCTCTTTGGTAGGCAATCAGCCCCAGCATTTT CASSLSLVGNQPQHF
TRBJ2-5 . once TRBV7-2 TGTGCCAGCAGCTTGGGGGCGGCCTTCGGGGAGACCCAGTACTTC CASSLGAAFGETQYF
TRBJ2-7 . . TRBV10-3 TGTGCCATTGGACAGATTTCCTACGAGCAGTACTTC CAIGQISYEQYF
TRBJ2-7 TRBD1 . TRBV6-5 TGTGCCAGCAGTGAGAGGGACAGCTCCTACGAGCAGTACTTC CASSERDSSYEQYF
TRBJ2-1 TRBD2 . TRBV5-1 TGCGCCAGCAAGGCCGCGGGAGATACCTACAATGAGCAGTTCTTC CASKAAGDTYNEQFF
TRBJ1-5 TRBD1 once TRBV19 TGTGCCAGTAGTATATGGAAGGAACAGGGGGCCGGTCAGCCCCAGCATTTT CASSIWKEQGAGQPQHF
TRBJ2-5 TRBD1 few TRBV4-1 TGCGCCAGCAGCCAACAAGGACAGGGCAGGTTAGAGACCCAGTACTTC CASSQQGQGRLETQYF
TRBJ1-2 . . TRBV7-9 TGTGCCAGCAGCTCGGTATTATCTGGCTACACCTTC CASSSVLSGYTF
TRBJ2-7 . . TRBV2 TGTGCCAGCAGTTCGACAGACGAATACGAGCAGTACTTC CASSSTDEYEQYF
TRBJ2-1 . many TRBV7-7 TGTGCCAGCAGCCCAAACAAGTACAATGAGCAGTTCTTC CASSPNKYNEQFF
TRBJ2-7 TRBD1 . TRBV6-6 TGTGCCAGCAGATACCTCGGGACAGGAAATTCCTACGAGCAGTACTTC CASRYLGTGNSYEQYF
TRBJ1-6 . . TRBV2 TGTGCCAGCAGTGAAGCAGGGGAGGATAATTCACCCCTCCACTTT CASSEAGEDNSPLHF
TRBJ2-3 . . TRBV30 TGTGCCTGGAGTCCTACTAAAGATACGCAGTATTTT CAWSPTKDTQYF
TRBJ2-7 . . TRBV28 TGTGCCAGATTTTACAGGGACCCCTACGAGCAGTACTTC CARFYRDPYEQYF
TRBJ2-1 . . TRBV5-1 TGCGCCAGCAGTTTAGACGGTACAGAATACAATGAGCAGTTCTTC CASSLDGTEYNEQFF
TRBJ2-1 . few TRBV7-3 TGTGCCAGCAGCGCCGGCAATGAGCAGTTCTTC CASSAGNEQFF
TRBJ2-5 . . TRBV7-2 TGTGCCAGCAGTCCAAGGAGGGTAAGGGAGACCCAGTACTTC CASSPRRVRETQYF
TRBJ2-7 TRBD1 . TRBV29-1 TGCAGCGTTGATGGACAGGGGGAGGAAAGGCAGTACTTC CSVDGQGEERQYF
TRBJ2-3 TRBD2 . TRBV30 TGTGCCTGGAACAGCGGGGGGCCCACAGATACGCAGTATTTT CAWNSGGPTDTQYF
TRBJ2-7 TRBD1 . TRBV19 TGTGCCAGTAGTATAGAACAGGGGGCCTCCTACGAGCAGTACTTC CASSIEQGASYEQYF
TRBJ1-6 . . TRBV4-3 TGCGCCAGCAGCCAAGATGGCGGGGCTTCACCCCTCCACTTT CASSQDGGASPLHF
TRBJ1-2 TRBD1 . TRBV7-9 TGTGCCAGCAGCTTATTGACAGGGGGATATGGCTACACCTTC CASSLLTGGYGYTF
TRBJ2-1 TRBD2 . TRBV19 TGTGCCAGTAGTATAGTGACTAGCGGGAGCTTTGATGAGCAGTTCTTC CASSIVTSGSFDEQFF
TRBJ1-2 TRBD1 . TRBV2 TGTGCCAGCAGTGTCGGTCAGGGGGCGGGGGGCTACACCTTC CASSVGQGAGGYTF
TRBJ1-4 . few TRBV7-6 TGTGCCAGCAGCGAACAGAATAATGAAAAACTGTTTTTT CASSEQNNEKLFF
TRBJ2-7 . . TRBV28 TGTGCCAGCAGCGGAGGGAAATTGGCCTCCTACGAGCAGTACTTC CASSGGKLASYEQYF
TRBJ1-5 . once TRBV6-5 TGTGCCAGCAGTTCTCCGGATCAGCCCCAGCATTTT CASSSPDQPQHF
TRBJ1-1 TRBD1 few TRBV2 TGTGCCAGCGGGACAGGGACTGAAGCTTTCTTT CASGTGTEAFF
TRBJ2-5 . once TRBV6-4 TGTGCCAGCAGTGACTCGATGCACATTAATGGAGAGACCCAGTACTTC CASSDSMHINGETQYF
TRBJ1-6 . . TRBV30 TGTGCCTGGAGTCCAACCCCGGGAAATAATTCACCCCTCCACTTT CAWSPTPGNNSPLHF
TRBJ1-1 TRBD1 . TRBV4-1 TGCGCCAGCAGCCACAGCCAGGGGGCTTGGGAAGCTTTCTTT CASSHSQGAWEAFF
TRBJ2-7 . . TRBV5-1 TGCGCCAGCAGCTTGTCATTAGTTACCTACGAGCAGTACTTC CASSLSLVTYEQYF